The 19 T cell receptor beta chains reported below all come from one sample, sequenced in a study of cytomegalovirus exposure and HLA in healthy donors. Assay used: immunoSEQ multiplex PCR; TCRdb lists only in-frame clones, some missing. The sample consists of about 160,000 clones, over 85% of them appearing once. The sample taken for sequencing was PBMCs. The source of these receptors is a woman younger than 30 in good health and CMV-seropositive.

This chain connects TRBV5-4 to TRBJ2-1; TRBD2 aligns across 12 bases. V lost 0 bases, J lost 5 bases, and 6 bases stayed unmatched. This CDR3 comprises 17 residues. Germline loops: CDR1 SGHNT, CDR2 YYREEE (reference sequence). The CDR3 sequence is CASSLGLLAGGDNEQFF. Here the CDR3 DNA reads TGTGCCAGCAGCTTGGGCCTTCTAGCGGGAGGGGACAATGAGCAGTTCTTC. The full variable domain, its missing parts supplied by reference TRBV5-4 and TRBJ2-1, is ETGVTQSPTHLIKTRGQQVTLRCSSQSGHNTVSWYQQALGQGPQFIFQYYREEENGRGNFPPRFSGLQFPNYSSELNVNALELDDSALYLCASSLGLLAGGDNEQFFGPGTRLTVL.

V usage is TRBV19 and J usage is TRBJ1-5; D perhaps matches TRBD1 (6 bases). The CDR3 runs to 13 residues. CDR1 is LNHDA, CDR2 SQIVND, per germline (reference sequence). The V end lost 10 bases, the J end lost 6 bases, and 16 bases lay between the germline ends. CDR3 region: CATIDRTGQPQHF. The CDR3 region has the DNA TGTGCCACCATAGACAGGACGGGTCAGCCCCAGCATTTT.

This sequence joins TRBV4-2 and TRBJ2-1, with 9 bases identical to TRBD2. Losses at the gene ends were 0 bases for V and 6 bases for J; bases not matched to a gene: 12. The CDR3 loop spans 18 amino acids. Germline V gene data show CDR1 as LGHNA and CDR2 as YNFKEQ. The CDR3 coding sequence is TGTGCCAGCAGCCAAGATGGACCCCTAGCGGGGTTGGGCAATGAGCAGTTCTTC. Its translation is CASSQDGPLAGLGNEQFF.

The chain is built from TRBV4-3 and TRBJ2-4; D is possibly TRBD2 (7 bases). This CDR3 is 16 amino acids long. Germline V CDR1 and CDR2: LGHNA, YSLEER. Between the trimmed V and J ends, which lost 1 base and 6 bases, there was a span of 16 bases. The CDR3 nucleotides read TGCGCCAGCAGCCAAGGGATTTCGGGGGGCGGAAACATTCAGTACTTC. Translation gives CASSQGISGGGNIQYF.

V and J are TRBV30 and TRBJ2-5, with D tentatively TRBD1 (6 bases). Between the trimmed V and J ends, which lost 7 bases and 1 base, there was a span of 19 bases. Germline loops: CDR1 GTSNPN, CDR2 SVGIG (reference sequence). The CDR3 has 15 amino acids. In DNA form, the CDR3 reads TGTGCCTTGGCGGCCCAGACAGGCCCCCAAGAGACCCAGTACTTC. Residues: CALAAQTGPQETQYF.

The chain links TRBV19 to TRBJ1-4; 8 bases are a match to TRBD1. The CDR3 has 15 residues. V shed 2 bases and J 5 bases; nucleotides not matched to a gene: 4. Per the germline V gene, CDR1 is LNHDA and CDR2 is SQIVND (reference sequence). CDR3 bases: TGTGCCAGTAGTATATCCGGGACAGGAAATGAAAAACTGTTTTTT. The encoded protein is CASSISGTGNEKLFF.

V is TRBV19 and J is TRBJ1-2, with 8 bases lining up with TRBD1. CDR1 is LNHDA and CDR2 is SQIVND in the germline V gene (reference sequence). CDR3 length: 14 amino acids. With V trimmed by 7 bases and J by 1 base, 5 bases remained unmatched. The DNA for the CDR3 is TGTGCCAGTACCCGACAGGGGCTTAACTATGGCTACACCTTC. This codes for CASTRQGLNYGYTF.

The chain employs TRBV6-5 and TRBJ2-1; 9 nucleotides line up with TRBD2. CDR1 and CDR2 (germline): MNHEY, SVGAGI. V was pared by 4 bases and J by 3 bases, with 7 bases of the junction left unmatched. CDR3 length equals 16 residues. This CDR3 reads CASSSLGTSRYNEQFF. The CDR3 DNA is TGTGCCAGCAGTTCCCTCGGGACTAGCCGCTACAATGAGCAGTTCTTC.

This chain uses TRBV7-8 with TRBJ2-1, with TRBD2 matching 8 bases. The ends lost 1 base at V and 5 bases at J; junction bases unmatched: 7. This CDR3 spans 16 amino acids. Per germline, CDR1 SGHVS and CDR2 FQNEAQ. The CDR3 nucleotides read TGTGCCAGCAGCTTAGGAACGACTAGCGTAAACAATGAGCAGTTCTTC. This codes for CASSLGTTSVNNEQFF.

CDR3 sequence reads: CASRPTGAGDTIYF. The CDR3 DNA sequence: TGTGCCAGCAGACCGACAGGGGCAGGGGACACCATATATTTT. V gene TRBV28 combines with J gene TRBJ1-3; TRBD1 agrees at 8 bases. V dropped 6 bases and J dropped 8; count of bases not matched to a gene: 9. Germline CDR1 reads MDHEN; CDR2 reads SYDVKM. CDR3 length: 14 amino acids.

V is TRBV5-4 and J is TRBJ1-1, with 8 nucleotides matching TRBD1. The CDR3 extends over 13 amino acids. Germline assignment: CDR1 SGHNT and CDR2 YYREEE (reference sequence). V dropped 4 bases and J dropped 1; count of bases not matched to a gene: 0. CDR3 protein: CASSGQGNTEAFF. The CDR3 bases are TGTGCCAGCAGCGGACAGGGGAACACTGAAGCTTTCTTT. Variable domain in full (rest from reference TRBV5-4 and TRBJ1-1): ETGVTQSPTHLIKTRGQQVTLRCSSQSGHNTVSWYQQALGQGPQFIFQYYREEENGRGNFPPRFSGLQFPNYSSELNVNALELDDSALYLCASSGQGNTEAFFGQGTRLTVV.

The rearrangement links TRBV5-1 to TRBJ2-7, with 10 bases that match TRBD2. CDR1 and CDR2 (germline): SGHRS, YFSETQ. Trimming cost V 4 bases and J 4 bases; bases outside gene matches: 11. The CDR3 extends over 16 amino acids. CDR3 sequence reads: CASSRVLAGVSYEQYF. As DNA, the CDR3 is TGCGCCAGCAGCCGCGTTCTAGCGGGAGTAAGTTACGAGCAGTACTTC.

The chain carries TRBV18 and TRBJ2-2, with 7 positions matching TRBD1. Trimming cost V 6 bases and J 4 bases; bases outside gene matches: 8. The CDR3 extends over 15 amino acids. CDR1 is KGHSH and CDR2 is LQKENI in the germline V gene. CDR3 protein: CASSPRQGTTGELFF. CDR3 sequence (DNA): TGTGCCAGCTCGCCGCGACAGGGAACCACCGGGGAGCTGTTTTTT.

This chain links TRBV5-1 with TRBJ2-1; D possibly corresponds to TRBD1 (5 bases). The CDR3 covers 15 residues. The germline V gene encodes CDR1 SGHRS and CDR2 YFSETQ. V dropped 1 base and J dropped 5 bases, with 13 bases sitting between them. The CDR3 loop reads CASSLSGQKNNEQFF. The CDR3 DNA sequence: TGCGCCAGCAGCTTGTCAGGGCAGAAAAACAATGAGCAGTTCTTC.

The chain combines TRBV30 with TRBJ1-1; TRBD1 matches at 9 bases. Looked up from germline, CDR1 is GTSNPN and CDR2 is SVGIG (reference sequence). V gave up 5 bases and J gave up 5 bases; unmatched junction bases: 6. This CDR3 contains 13 residues. The CDR3 nucleotides read TGTGCCTGGGCCGGGACAGGGAGGACTGAAGCTTTCTTT. The encoded protein is CAWAGTGRTEAFF.

This chain links TRBV27 with TRBJ2-7; TRBD1 is a possible D gene (6 bases). CDR3 size: 13 residues. The germline V gene has CDR1 MNHEY and CDR2 SMNVEV (reference sequence). Trimming cost V 0 bases and J 6 bases, with 9 bases left between them. CDR3 in amino acids: CASSLSMTGEQYF. CDR3 coding DNA: TGTGCCAGCAGTTTATCCATGACAGGCGAGCAGTACTTC.

The gene calls are TRBV11-2 and TRBJ1-4; D unclear. V gave up 2 bases and J gave up 0 bases, with 10 bases separating them. CDR3 length: 16 amino acids. The germline gives CDR1 SGHAT, CDR2 FQNNGV. The CDR3 region is CASSLNPVATNEKLFF. The CDR3 coding sequence is TGTGCCAGCAGCTTAAATCCGGTTGCAACTAATGAAAAACTGTTTTTT. Together with reference TRBV11-2 and TRBJ1-4, the CDR3 gives the full variable domain: EAGVAQSPRYKIIEKRQSVAFWCNPISGHATLYWYQQILGQGPKLLIQFQNNGVVDDSQLPKDRFSAERLKGVDSTLKIQPAKLEDSAVYLCASSLNPVATNEKLFFGSGTQLSVL.

Remarks on this clone: The junction and the germline gene differ at one end; a read error may be behind it. The chain carries TRBV7-7 and TRBJ1-1; tentative D call: TRBD1 (5 bases). Germline-derived CDR1 and CDR2 are SSHAT and FNYEAQ (reference sequence). This CDR3 has 15 residues. In nucleotides, the CDR3 is TGTGCTAGCAGCTTATGGCAGGGTGGGAACACTGAAGCTTTCTTT. Translated, it gives CASSLWQGGNTEAFF.

This chain links TRBV5-1 with TRBJ2-7, with 10 bases that match TRBD2. CDR3 length: 14 residues. After removal of 3 bases from V and 6 bases from J, the junction contained 6 bases not matched to a gene. Germline assignment: CDR1 SGHRS and CDR2 YFSETQ. The DNA for the CDR3 is TGCGCCAGCAGCTCCACTAGCGGGATTTTCGAGCAGTACTTC. Residues: CASSSTSGIFEQYF.